The T cell receptor beta chain under discussion was sequenced for a study of blood T cells in healthy people across ages. Study in general: Using template switching, researchers captured about one barcoded beta molecule for each two T cells. Overall study findings and caveats: Changes seen in expanded clonotypes were possibly confounded by donor CMV status left unknown.

Trimming stripped 4 bases from V and 7 bases from J, with 11 bases between. Germline V lookup: CDR1 SGHRS, CDR2 YFSETQ. The CDR3 consists of 12 residues. Aged roughly 6 to 100, donors were systemically healthy Caucasians from Russia. The authors ran a second PCR of about 7 to 11 cycles using a sample-barcoded 5' primer and a J-beta primer mix. Using its own MiXCR run on the 5' RACE reads, TCRdb lists one record per CDR3 protein. The table has about 680,000 distinct CDR3 sequences, 45% to 50% seen once; the top ten hold 30% to 40%. This clonotype appeared a few times. Its antigen is undetermined. The sequencing input was blood. The chain is built from TRBV5-1 and TRBJ2-5; no clear D gene. The sequence was collected from a woman between 55 and 75 years old in good health. CDR3 loop: CASSELHGTQYF. The DNA for the CDR3 is TGCGCCAGCAGCGAACTACACGGGACCCAGTACTTC. Full variable domain (remainder filled in from reference TRBV5-1 and TRBJ2-5): KAGVTQTPRYLIKTRGQQVTLSCSPISGHRSVSWYQQTPGQGLQFLFEYFSETQRNKGNFPGRFSGRQFSNSRSEMNVSTLELGDSALYLCASSELHGTQYFGPGTRLLVL.